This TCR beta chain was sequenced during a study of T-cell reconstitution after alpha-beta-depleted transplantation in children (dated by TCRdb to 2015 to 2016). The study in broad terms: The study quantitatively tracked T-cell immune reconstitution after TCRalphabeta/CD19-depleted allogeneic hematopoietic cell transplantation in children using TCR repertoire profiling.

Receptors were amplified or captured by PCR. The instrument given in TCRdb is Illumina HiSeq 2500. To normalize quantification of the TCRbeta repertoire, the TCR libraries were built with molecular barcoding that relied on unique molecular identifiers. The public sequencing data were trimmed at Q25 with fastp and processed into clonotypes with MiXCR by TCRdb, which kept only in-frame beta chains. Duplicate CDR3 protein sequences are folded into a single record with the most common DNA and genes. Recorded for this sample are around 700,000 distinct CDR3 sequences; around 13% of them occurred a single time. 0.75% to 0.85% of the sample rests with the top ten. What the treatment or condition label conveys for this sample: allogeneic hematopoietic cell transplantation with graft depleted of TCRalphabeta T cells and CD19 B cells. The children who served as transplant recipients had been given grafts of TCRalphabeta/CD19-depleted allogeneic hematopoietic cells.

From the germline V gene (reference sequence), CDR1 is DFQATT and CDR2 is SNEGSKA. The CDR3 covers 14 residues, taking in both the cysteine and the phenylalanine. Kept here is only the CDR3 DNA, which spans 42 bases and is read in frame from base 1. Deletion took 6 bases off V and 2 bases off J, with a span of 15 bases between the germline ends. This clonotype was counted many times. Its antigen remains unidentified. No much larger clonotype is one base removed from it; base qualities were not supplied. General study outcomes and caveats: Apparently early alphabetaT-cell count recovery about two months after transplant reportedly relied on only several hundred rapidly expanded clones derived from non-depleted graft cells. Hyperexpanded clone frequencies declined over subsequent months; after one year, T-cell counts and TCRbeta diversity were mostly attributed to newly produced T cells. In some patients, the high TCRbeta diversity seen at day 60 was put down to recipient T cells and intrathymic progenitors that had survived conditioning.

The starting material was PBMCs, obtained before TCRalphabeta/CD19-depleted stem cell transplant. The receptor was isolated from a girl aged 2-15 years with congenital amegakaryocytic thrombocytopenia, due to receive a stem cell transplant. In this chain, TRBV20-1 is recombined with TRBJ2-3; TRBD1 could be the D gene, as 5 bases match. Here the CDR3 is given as CSATATANTDTQYF. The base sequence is TGCAGTGCCACAGCGACAGCAAACACAGATACGCAGTATTTT.